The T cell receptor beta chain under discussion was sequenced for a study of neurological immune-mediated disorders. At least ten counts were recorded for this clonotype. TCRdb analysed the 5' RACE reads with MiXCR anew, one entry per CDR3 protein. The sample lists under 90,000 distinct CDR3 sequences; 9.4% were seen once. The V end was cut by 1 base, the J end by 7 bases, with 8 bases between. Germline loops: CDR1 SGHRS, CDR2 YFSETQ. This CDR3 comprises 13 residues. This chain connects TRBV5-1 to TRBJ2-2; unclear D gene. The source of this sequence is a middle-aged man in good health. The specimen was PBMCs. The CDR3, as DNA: TGCGCCAGCAGCTTGAATAGGGACGGGGAGCTGTTTTTT. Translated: CASSLNRDGELFF.